This section outlines one T cell receptor (beta chain) sequence together with its context. As yet, its antigen is unknown. The entry originates in a study of T cell repertoires in cytomegalovirus infection. Study context: The authors used CMV epitopes that were HLA-C-restricted (recently identified) and HLA-B-restricted (well studied). Public TCR beta signatures marked donors with CMV infection and the matching HLA.

TCRdb itself ran the reads through MiXCR, one entry per CDR3 protein. The sample includes roughly 730,000 distinct CDR3 sequences, around a third seen only once; the top ten take over 15%. The study's findings and limits: Identification of carriers of CMV plus the relevant HLA was performed using cumulative public TCR beta family frequency. The ex vivo response was dominated by HLA-C-restricted CMV-specific TCR beta clonotypes.

The CDR3 contains 16 residues. Germline loops: CDR1 MGHRA, CDR2 YSYEKL. Trimming shortened V by 1 base and J by 2 bases, and 13 bases separated the two germline ends. The receptor was derived from a human donor in good health (CMV status not recorded). Some clones in this sample may be carry-over from other donors' samples. The material was cultured PBMCs, obtained from culture after CMV antigen stimulation. The J gene is TRBJ2-3, the V gene TRBV4-1; TRBD1 is a possible D gene (5 bases). DNA for the CDR3: TGCGCCAGCAGCCAAGCGGCCGACAGTTACACAGATACGCAGTATTTT. It yields the protein CASSQAADSYTDTQYF.